Reported below is one TCR beta chain. Antigen specificity is unknown. The data derive from a study of cytomegalovirus exposure and HLA in healthy donors. Overall study results and limits: A highly shared variant cluster was judged a likely technical artifact. Follow-up analysis later connected one missense variant in DCLRE1C with trimming of TCR beta V- and J-genes.

The PCR made use of 60 Vbeta and 13 Jbeta primers. TCRdb's table, derived via immunoSEQ multiplex PCR, lists solely in-frame clones and lacks some. The repertoire holds 98,000 or so clones, with roughly three quarters as singletons. The specimen was PBMCs. This TCR was sampled from a female donor in good health and CMV-seronegative.

The CDR3 spells CASKGVLGANVLTF. CDR3 bases: TGCGCCAGCAAGGGGGTTTTGGGGGCCAACGTCCTGACTTTC. The chain carries TRBV4-1 and TRBJ2-6, with D possibly matching TRBD1 (6 bases). The CDR3 loop spans 14 amino acids. With 7 bases removed from V and 4 bases from J, the gap between germline ends came to 11 bases. The germline V gene encodes CDR1 MGHRA and CDR2 YSYEKL.